Given below is one T cell receptor beta chain in context. Libraries were prepared by immunoSEQ multiplex PCR; TCRdb keeps only in-frame clonotypes and omits some of them. Among under 1 million clones listed, 80% to 95% were seen once. This record comes from a study of shared clonotypes between healthy human individuals. The naive CD8 fraction comprised CD45RO-negative cells positively selected for CCR7 and excluded terminally differentiated effector memory CD45RA+ cells. Nashville, Tennessee was home to all donors, who were Caucasian adults. The specimen sequenced was naive CD8+ T cells sorted from blood. The sequence was collected from a man aged 25-40 years in good health.

CDR3 DNA sequence: TGCGCCAGCAGTCAGCCACGGCCGGGACTAGCGGGACTAGGGCAAGAGACCCAGTACTTC. The encoded protein is CASSQPRPGLAGLGQETQYF. This sequence joins TRBV23-1 and TRBJ2-5, with 13 bases fitting TRBD2. TRBV23-1 has ORF status, its function being uncertain. V was pared by 3 bases and J by 2 bases, with 15 bases of the junction left unmatched. The CDR3 sequence is 20 residues long.